Below, 2 T cell receptor beta chains from the same sample are listed, as sequenced in a study of technical replicates of blood from a handful of donors. The data were produced by immunoSEQ multiplex PCR, yet TCRdb's version contains in-frame clones alone and is incomplete. The sample has nearly 70,000 clones; roughly nine tenths are singletons. The specimen was PBMCs. The receptors come from a human donor in good health. Some clones in this sample may be carry-over from other donors' samples.

The rearrangement joins TRBV30 to TRBJ1-3; D gene unclear. Trimming shortened V by 1 base and J by 1 base, and 8 bases separated the two germline ends. The CDR3 is 14 amino acids. Per the germline V gene, CDR1 is GTSNPN and CDR2 is SVGIG (reference sequence). The DNA of the CDR3 is TGTGCCTGGAGTGGCACTGAATCTGGAAACACCATATATTTT. It encodes CAWSGTESGNTIYF.

This rearrangement joins TRBV7-8 to TRBJ2-1; 8 nucleotides agree with TRBD2. Germline trimming cut 2 bases from V and 4 bases from J; bases unmatched to any gene: 7. Germline V lookup: CDR1 SGHVS, CDR2 FQNEAQ. The CDR3 is 16 amino acids. The CDR3 reads CASSLFGLAGYNEQFF. CDR3 nucleotide sequence: TGTGCCAGCAGCTTATTTGGCCTAGCGGGTTACAATGAGCAGTTCTTC.